This TCR beta chain was recorded in a study of radiation and T cells in renal cell carcinoma. About the study: Nephrectomy followed 15 Gy stereotactic body radiation by 4 weeks.

The study, taken as a whole, reports: Top tumor clonotypes rose in blood 2 weeks post-radiation, then contracted. Without pretreatment biopsies, baseline tumor clonotype presence was undetermined.

Turning to this clone: Antigen unknown.

TCRdb keeps only in-frame clones here, not all; method: immunoSEQ multiplex PCR. The sample holds over 120,000 clones; roughly 90% are singletons and the top ten take 9.5% to 15%. Time point given: baseline pretreatment blood. As to treatment: 15 Gy SBRT to primary tumor, nephrectomy 4 weeks later. Serial blood draws occurred at baseline and 2 and 4 weeks post-SBRT. Germline trimming cut 2 bases from V and 4 bases from J; bases unmatched to any gene: 5. The CDR3 is 16 amino acids. Germline assignment: CDR1 SGHVS and CDR2 FNYEAQ. V is TRBV7-6 and J is TRBJ2-2; TRBD2 matches 9 bases. This sequence originates from a woman in her forties or fifties with renal cell carcinoma. Sample: blood, taken from a patient whose treatment included radiotherapy and nephrectomy. In DNA, the CDR3 is TGTGCCAGCAGCTTAACTAGCGGGTTCGGCACCGGGGAGCTGTTTTTT. Protein product: CASSLTSGFGTGELFF.